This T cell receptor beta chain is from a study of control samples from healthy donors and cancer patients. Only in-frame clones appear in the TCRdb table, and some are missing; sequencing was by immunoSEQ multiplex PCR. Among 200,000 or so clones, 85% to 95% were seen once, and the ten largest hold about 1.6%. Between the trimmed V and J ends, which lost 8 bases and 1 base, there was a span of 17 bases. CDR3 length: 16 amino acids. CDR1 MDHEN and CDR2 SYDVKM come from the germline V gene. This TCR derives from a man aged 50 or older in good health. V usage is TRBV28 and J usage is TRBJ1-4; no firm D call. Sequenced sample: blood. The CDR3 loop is CASLTGRVRTNEKLFF. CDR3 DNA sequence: TGTGCCAGCCTCACGGGCCGGGTTAGAACTAATGAAAAACTGTTTTTT.